This TCR beta chain is from a study of blood T cell repertoires in COVID-19. The repertoire was sequenced with immunoSEQ multiplex PCR; TCRdb's copy has only in-frame clones and lacks some. The repertoire holds around 72,000 clones, with approximately 87% as singletons. CDR1 WSHSY and CDR2 SAAADI come from the germline V gene. The CDR3 loop spans 17 amino acids. Trimming took 2 bases from V and 4 from J; bases not matched to a gene: 3. Input material: peripheral blood. This clonotype was obtained from a woman older than 75 with acute or convalescent COVID-19. The chain couples TRBV10-2 to TRBJ2-2; TRBD2 matches at 14 bases. In DNA, the CDR3 is TGCGCCAGCAGTGAGGGGACTAGCGGGAGTCCCACCGGGGAGCTGTTTTTT. This codes for CASSEGTSGSPTGELFF.